The source of this T cell receptor beta chain is a study of blood T cells in healthy people across ages (dated by TCRdb to the mid-2010s). About the full investigation: In model experiments, template switching captured roughly one uniquely barcoded TCR beta cDNA molecule for every two T cells. The donors were split into four age groups: young (average 16 years), middle-aged (39), aged (62) and long-lived (more than 80). Donors of different ages were randomly distributed across sequencing lanes to avoid experimental bias. Age-related changes in TCR beta repertoire diversity were measured in the study by deep sequencing normalized with unique cDNA molecular identifiers. For two donors (one aged 18 to 29 and one aged 80 or older), the study analyzed two additional independent replicas of 1 million unique cDNA reads from the same blood draw. What the work shows at the level of the full study, not this receptor alone: Compared with the aged group, the long-lived group had more naive CD4+ T cells, fewer expanded clones and increased TCR diversity, a pattern suggesting age selection. Estimates of total diversity from one million sequenced T cells were regarded as lower bounds and underestimates. Conclusive comparison of naive and antigen-experienced compartments was prevented by the profiling of bulk unsorted PBMCs. There was a strong correlation between observed TCR beta diversity and the percentage of naive T cells measured by flow cytometry. Because donor CMV infection status was unknown, age-related changes in expanded clonotypes were potentially confounded. As age increased, observed TCR beta diversity per million T cells dropped in a roughly linear way, and a significant reduction was already evident by age 40.

The approximately 39 donors, aged 6 to 90 years, were systemically healthy Caucasian individuals from Russia. Each donor gave around 9 milliliters of peripheral blood, collected into EDTA-treated Vacutainer tubes. Ficoll-Paque density-gradient centrifugation was used to isolate PBMCs, with at least 6.5 million obtained per sample. Trizol reagent was used to extract total RNA from PBMCs, with at least 6 micrograms per sample. For every donor, flow cytometry on a PBMC aliquot measured the percentage of naive CD45RAhigh/CD27high T cells. For CDR1 and CDR2, the germline V gene lists SGHRS and YFSETQ. V gives up 8 bases and J gives up 0 bases, and the segment between their germline ends measures 16 bases. Spanning cysteine to phenylalanine, the CDR3 consists of 15 amino acids. Here the CDR3 DNA is all that survives: 45 bases in frame from base 1. As for this clonotype: Its antigen has not been determined. One base away there is no much larger clone; base qualities are not given.

Library prep was done by 5' RACE. For sequencing, an Illumina HiSeq 2500 was employed. The second PCR ran for about 7 to 11 cycles and used a J-beta primer mix along with a sample-barcoded 5' primer. A template-switch 5' adaptor carrying 12 random nucleotides introduced a unique molecular identifier onto each TCR beta cDNA molecule. Each sample yielded at least 3 million CDR3-containing paired-end reads. All of the RNA was converted into first-strand cDNA using the Mint cDNA synthesis kit, with a TRBC-specific oligonucleotide serving as the primer. After uracil-DNA glycosylase treatment, a first 18-cycle PCR used universal primers M1SS and BC2_uni_R on all cDNA. As for the authors' bioinformatics: Normalization of each sample was performed by random selection of 1 million high-quality reads, each carrying a distinct molecular identifier. Reads with shared molecular identifiers were discarded instead of being binned into consensus sequences. MiTCR, set to a Q25 quality threshold and the strictest error-elimination algorithm, was used for CDR3 identification, clonotype clustering and error correction. A nonparametric unseen species model with Euler transformation was used to estimate lower-bound total TCR beta diversity. The public reads were reanalyzed by TCRdb: fastp trimming at Q25, MiXCR alignment, in-frame beta chains only. Entries that share a CDR3 protein sequence are merged under the most common genes and DNA. In this record, the V and J calls reflect TCRdb's handling and not the investigators' own analysis. This sample has hundreds of thousands of distinct CDR3 sequences in its table, and around a fifth of those were observed once. The ten largest account for more than 3% of the sample.

This TCR was recovered from a man aged 65-85 years in good health. The chain uses TRBV5-1 and TRBJ2-3; tentative D gene TRBD2, with 5 bases matching. The sequenced material came from blood. The CDR3 reads as follows: CASSAADSSTDTQYF. The base sequence is TGCGCCAGTTCGGCCGCGGACTCTAGCACAGATACGCAGTATTTT.